This T cell receptor (beta chain) appears in the sequencing data of a study of Ad26.COV2.S vaccination and SARS-CoV-2 variants. Overall study findings and caveats: Possibly, TCR breadth and depth analyses underestimated total T cell responses. In vaccinated individuals, spike-specific CD8+ and CD4+ T cell responses reportedly displayed substantial breadth. Spike-specific TCR breadth ran higher among vaccine recipients than placebo recipients. Recipients of either vaccine or placebo displayed similar breadth of non-spike TCRs.

In regard to this clone: Its antigen is unidentified.

Clones were read by immunoSEQ multiplex PCR, and TCRdb kept only the in-frame ones, dropping some. The profile shows about 180,000 clones, 87% of them singletons. Germline CDR1 and CDR2: SEHNR and FQNEAQ (reference sequence). The CDR3 contains 14 residues. The trim removed 5 bases at V and 4 bases at J, leaving 2 bases unmatched. The material sequenced was peripheral blood, taken after recovery from COVID-19. This sequence joins TRBV7-9 and TRBJ2-5, with 12 bases fitting TRBD2. This TCR was recovered from a human donor who had recovered from COVID-19. CDR3 loop: CASSTSGRRETQYF. The CDR3, as DNA: TGTGCCAGCAGCACTAGCGGGAGGCGAGAGACCCAGTACTTC.